This T cell receptor (beta chain) is drawn from a study of cytomegalovirus exposure and HLA in healthy donors. This clone appeared once. Trimming removed 5 bases from V and 5 bases from J, with 13 bases in between. The CDR3 runs to 15 residues. Germline V gene sequence: CDR1 MNHEY, CDR2 SMNVEV (reference sequence). Use of 60 Vbeta and 13 Jbeta primers characterized the PCR. Here immunoSEQ multiplex PCR was the method, and the copy in TCRdb shows in-frame clones only, minus some. The sample includes approximately 100,000 clones, roughly 82% seen only once; the top ten take about 1.6%. The sequence was collected from a man aged 50-60 years in good health and CMV-seronegative. The chain carries TRBV27 and TRBJ1-6; maybe TRBD1 (6 bases). Sample: PBMCs. The CDR3 is CASSLLDRNNSPLHF. Written as DNA, the CDR3 is TGTGCCAGCAGTCTCTTGGACAGAAATAATTCACCCCTCCACTTT.